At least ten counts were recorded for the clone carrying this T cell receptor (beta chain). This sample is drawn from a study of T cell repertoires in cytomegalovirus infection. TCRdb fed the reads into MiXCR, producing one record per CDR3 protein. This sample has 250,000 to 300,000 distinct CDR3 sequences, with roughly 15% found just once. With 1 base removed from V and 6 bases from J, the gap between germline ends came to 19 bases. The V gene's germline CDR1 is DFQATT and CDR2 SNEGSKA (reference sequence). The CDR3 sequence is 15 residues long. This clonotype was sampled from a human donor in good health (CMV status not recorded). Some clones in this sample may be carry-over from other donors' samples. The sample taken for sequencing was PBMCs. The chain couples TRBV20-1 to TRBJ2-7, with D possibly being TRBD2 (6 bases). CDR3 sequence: CSARGPWVNGGEQYF. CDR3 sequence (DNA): TGCAGTGCTAGAGGGCCCTGGGTAAACGGGGGCGAGCAGTACTTC.